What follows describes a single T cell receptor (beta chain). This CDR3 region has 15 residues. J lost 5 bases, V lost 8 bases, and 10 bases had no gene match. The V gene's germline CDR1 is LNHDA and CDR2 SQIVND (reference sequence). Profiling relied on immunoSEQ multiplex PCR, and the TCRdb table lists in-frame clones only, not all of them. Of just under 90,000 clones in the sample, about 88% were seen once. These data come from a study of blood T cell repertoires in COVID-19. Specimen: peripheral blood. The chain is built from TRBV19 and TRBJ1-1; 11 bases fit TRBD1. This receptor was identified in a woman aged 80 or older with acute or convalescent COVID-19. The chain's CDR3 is CASRDRGIRDTEAFF. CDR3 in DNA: TGTGCCAGTCGGGACAGGGGGATTCGAGATACTGAAGCTTTCTTT.